The T cell receptor (beta chain) described here comes from a study of blood T cell repertoires in COVID-19. On the study more broadly: The United States, Italy and Spain were the sources of the acute and convalescent COVID-19 samples. PBMCs, B-cell-depleted T cells, or T cells provided the cDNA or gDNA that made up the material.

In the original processing: Amplification with reference gene primers provided the estimates of nucleated cell counts. TCRdb keeps only in-frame clones here, not all; method: immunoSEQ multiplex PCR. That table is the source of V, J and clone size, and D and trimming were worked out from the DNA. The sample yields nearly 300,000 clones, about 91% seen once. The CDR3 runs to 11 residues. Germline V gives CDR1 ENHRY, CDR2 SYGVKD. V shed 6 bases, J shed 9 bases, and the junction held 2 bases outside the gene matches. V usage is TRBV10-3 and J usage is TRBJ2-1, with TRBD1 matching 7 bases. Sequenced sample: peripheral blood. This sequence originates from a woman in her 30s who had recovered from COVID-19. The CDR3 coding sequence is TGTGCCATCAGACAGGGGACTGAGCAGTTCTTC. It yields the protein CAIRQGTEQFF.